The sequence of this T cell receptor beta chain was determined in a study of blood T cell repertoires in COVID-19. Study information: PBMCs, B-cell-depleted T cells, or T cells provided the cDNA or gDNA that made up the material.

CDR3 length: 12 amino acids. The V end lost 4 bases, the J end lost 4 bases, and 7 bases lay between the germline ends. The germline gives CDR1 LNHNV, CDR2 YYDKDF (reference sequence). Authors' processing steps: Amplification of reference gene primers provided the estimated nucleated cell counts. The assay was immunoSEQ multiplex PCR, and TCRdb's table has in-frame clones only and misses some. That table is the source of V, J and clone size, and D and trimming were worked out from the DNA. The profile covers 200,000 to 250,000 clones, with nearly 90% appearing a single time and 11% taken by the ten largest. Participant reports of clinical history set cohort assignment. What the recovered Cohort 3 donors had was two negative PCRs, clearance, or symptom resolution.

The receptor was isolated from a man aged 25-45 years who had recovered from COVID-19. The genes are TRBV15 and TRBJ1-2; D gene unclear. The material sequenced was PBMCs or T cells enriched from blood (not recorded which). The CDR3 spells CATSMAAYGYTF. CDR3 coding DNA: TGTGCCACCAGCATGGCGGCCTATGGCTACACCTTC. The whole variable domain, remainder taken from reference TRBV15 and TRBJ1-2, is DAMVIQNPRYQVTQFGKPVTLSCSQTLNHNVMYWYQQKSSQAPKLLFHYYDKDFNNEADTPDNFQSRRPNTSFCFLDIRSPGLGDTAMYLCATSMAAYGYTFGSGTRLTVV.